A single T cell receptor (beta chain) is shown here with its context. Its target is not known. This sample was included in a study of cytomegalovirus exposure and HLA in healthy donors. General study results and limits: CMV serostatus was the only recorded immune exposure for donors.

The PCR contained 60 Vbeta and 13 Jbeta primers. The protocol was immunoSEQ multiplex PCR, while the TCRdb copy is restricted to in-frame clones and leaves out a portion. This sample's clone table lists about 130,000 clones. This CDR3 has 16 residues. The germline V gene encodes CDR1 MDHEN and CDR2 SYDVKM. J lost 6 bases, V lost 8 bases, and 18 bases had no gene match. The clonotype comes from a middle-aged woman in good health and CMV-seronegative. The sequenced material came from PBMCs. The chain recombines TRBV28 with TRBJ1-1; 7 bases align to TRBD1. The CDR3, as DNA: TGTGCCAGCCACGATGGGAGACAGGGATTCGTCCCTGAAGCTTTCTTT. Translation gives CASHDGRQGFVPEAFF.